These 27 T cell receptor beta chains originate from one sample sequenced in a study of cytomegalovirus exposure and HLA in healthy donors. Primers: 60 Vbeta forward and 13 Jbeta reverse. TCRdb's table, derived via immunoSEQ multiplex PCR, lists solely in-frame clones and lacks some. The data contain about 140,000 clones, 80% of them singletons. The sample taken for sequencing was PBMCs. Receptors were obtained from a man aged 35 to 55 in good health and CMV-seronegative.

This sequence joins TRBV18 and TRBJ2-3; TRBD2 aligns across 8 bases. After removal of 3 bases from V and 0 bases from J, the junction contained 8 bases not matched to a gene. There are 17 residues in the CDR3. Per germline, CDR1 KGHSH and CDR2 LQKENI. CDR3 loop: CASSPSTSVRSTDTQYF. CDR3 in DNA: TGTGCCAGCTCACCCTCGACTAGCGTGAGAAGCACAGATACGCAGTATTTT.

The chain uses TRBV30 and TRBJ1-4; no clear D. The CDR3 length is 13 residues. CDR1 is GTSNPN, CDR2 SVGIG, per germline (reference sequence). V gave up 8 bases and J gave up 8 bases, with 18 bases separating them. The CDR3 coding sequence is TGTGCCGCGCCCTCTGCTATCGGGGAAAAACTGTTTTTT. Translating gives CAAPSAIGEKLFF.

In its sample, this clone was seen a few times. This chain connects TRBV6-5 to TRBJ1-5, with D maybe TRBD1 (5 bases). Between the trimmed V and J ends, which lost 6 bases and 8 bases, there was a span of 11 bases. CDR1 is MNHEY and CDR2 is SVGAGI in the germline V gene. The CDR3 has 12 residues. The CDR3 nucleotides read TGTGCCAGCAGCCAGGGAGGAAAGCCCCAGCATTTT. Its protein product is CASSQGGKPQHF.

This chain joins TRBV5-1 and TRBJ2-5, with TRBD1 identical over 8 bases. Matching the DNA end better, TRBJ2-7 makes the J call doubtful. The CDR3 spans 14 residues. Germline CDR1 SGHRS, CDR2 YFSETQ. The chain's CDR3 is CASSPGQAGYEQYF. CDR3 DNA: TGCGCCAGCAGCCCGGGACAGGCCGGCTACGAGCAGTACTTC.

V and J are TRBV12-5 and TRBJ2-6; D gene ambiguous. V was clipped by 1 base and J by 0 bases, with 7 bases between them. This CDR3 is built from 16 residues. CDR1 is LGHNT and CDR2 is FRNRAP in the germline V gene. This CDR3 is CASGLGTASGANVLTF. The CDR3, as DNA: TGTGCTAGTGGTTTGGGAACAGCCTCTGGGGCCAACGTCCTGACTTTC. Using reference TRBV12-5 and TRBJ2-6 for the parts outside the CDR3, the full variable domain is DARVTQTPRHKVTEMGQEVTMRCQPILGHNTVFWYRQTMMQGLELLAYFRNRAPLDDSGMPKDRFSAEMPDATLATLKIQPSEPRDSAVYFCASGLGTASGANVLTFGAGSRLTVL.

The V gene is TRBV27, the J gene TRBJ2-7; perhaps TRBD1 as D (6 bases). This CDR3 is 15 amino acids long. V was clipped by 6 bases and J by 3 bases, with 18 bases between them. Per the germline V gene, CDR1 is MNHEY and CDR2 is SMNVEV (reference sequence). CDR3 DNA sequence: TGTGCCAGCAGGGAGAAACCAGACAGGCTCTACGAGCAGTACTTC. This sequence encodes CASREKPDRLYEQYF.

The J gene is TRBJ2-1, the V gene TRBV19; 10 positions agree with TRBD2. J gave up 8 bases and V 6 bases, and 16 bases lay outside the gene matches. Germline V gene sequence: CDR1 LNHDA, CDR2 SQIVND (reference sequence). The CDR3 runs to 17 residues. The CDR3: CASSSLAGVAFNDEQFF. The CDR3 region has the DNA TGTGCCAGTAGCTCGCTAGCGGGGGTGGCTTTTAACGATGAGCAGTTCTTC.

DNA of the CDR3: TGTGCCAGCAGCAGGGAGGGCTATGGCTACACCTTC. Protein sequence: CASSREGYGYTF. This chain joins TRBV2 and TRBJ1-2; TRBD1 is a possible D gene (5 bases). The CDR3 sequence is 12 residues long. Deletions cut 6 bases from V and 4 bases from J, with 9 bases between. Germline V gene data show CDR1 as SNHLY and CDR2 as FYNNEI.

The rearrangement joins TRBV7-3 to TRBJ2-2; TRBD1 agrees at 10 bases. The V gene end was trimmed by 5 bases and the J gene end by 6 bases; junction bases not matched to a gene: 6. CDR1 is SGHTA and CDR2 is FQGTGA in the germline V gene. CDR3 size: 15 residues. CDR3 protein: CASSLWTGGSGELFF. The CDR3, as DNA: TGTGCCAGCAGCCTCTGGACAGGGGGTTCCGGGGAGCTGTTTTTT.

Written as DNA, the CDR3 is TGTGCCAGCAGAACTCCGGACAGCTATACGCAGTATTTT. Translation gives CASRTPDSYTQYF. V usage is TRBV6-4 and J usage is TRBJ2-3, with TRBD1 as a possible D gene (6 bases). The CDR3 sequence is 13 residues long. V gave up 6 bases and J gave up 7 bases, with 14 bases separating them. In germline, CDR1 is MRHNA, CDR2 SNTAGT.

This chain joins TRBV18 and TRBJ2-5; 10 bases map to TRBD1. V shed 5 bases and J 5 bases; nucleotides not matched to a gene: 8. Germline assignment: CDR1 KGHSH and CDR2 LQKENI. CDR3 length: 15 residues. The CDR3 nucleotides read TGTGCCAGCTCAAGGGACAGGGGTGGAGAGGAGACCCAGTACTTC. This translates into CASSRDRGGEETQYF. The full variable domain, its missing parts supplied by reference TRBV18 and TRBJ2-5, is NAGVMQNPRHLVRRRGQEARLRCSPMKGHSHVYWYRQLPEEGLKFMVYLQKENIIDESGMPKERFSAEFPKEGPSILRIQQVVRGDSAAYFCASSRDRGGEETQYFGPGTRLLVL.

J is TRBJ1-6 and V is TRBV5-6; D not resolved. The CDR3 length is 14 residues. Trimming shortened V by 1 base and J by 4 bases, and 6 bases separated the two germline ends. The germline gives CDR1 SGHDT, CDR2 YYEEEE. The CDR3 region has the DNA TGTGCCAGCAGCTTGTTACAGTATAATTCACCCCTCCACTTT. This gives the protein CASSLLQYNSPLHF.

The chain is built from TRBV5-4 and TRBJ2-5; TRBD2 aligns across 8 bases. V lost 2 bases to trimming and J lost 4 bases; unmatched junction nucleotides: 4. The CDR3 is 14 amino acids. Germline values: CDR1 SGHNT, CDR2 YYREEE (reference sequence). This chain's CDR3 is CASSLPGGPETQYF. In DNA, the CDR3 is TGTGCCAGCAGCTTACCGGGGGGGCCAGAGACCCAGTACTTC.

The chain links TRBV5-1 to TRBJ1-1; maybe TRBD1 (6 bases). Between the trimmed V and J ends, which lost 4 bases and 4 bases, there was a span of 20 bases. This CDR3 contains 16 residues. Germline CDR1 SGHRS, CDR2 YFSETQ. DNA for the CDR3: TGCGCCAGCAGCCATGGGGTTGGGGGCTCCGGCACTGAAGCTTTCTTT. It translates to CASSHGVGGSGTEAFF.

This clone has a handful of counts. The genes are TRBV6-1 and TRBJ1-1; no definite D call. The germline V gene encodes CDR1 MNHNS and CDR2 SASEGT. V lost 2 bases and J lost 8, with 6 bases in between. CDR3 size: 11 residues. CDR3 DNA: TGTGCCAGCAGTGAACGCAGAGAAGCTTTCTTT. It codes for CASSERREAFF.

V usage is TRBV9 and J usage is TRBJ1-5; tentative D call: TRBD1 (6 bases). V lost 3 bases and J 7 bases, leaving 20 bases between the germline ends. Germline V gene data show CDR1 as SGDLS and CDR2 as YYNGEE. The CDR3 is made up of 16 amino acids. In DNA, the CDR3 is TGTGCCAGCAGCGCCCGTATTGGGCGGGGGCGACAGCCCCAGCATTTT. It encodes CASSARIGRGRQPQHF.

This rearrangement joins TRBV9 to TRBJ2-7; 10 positions agree with TRBD1. The CDR3 is 13 amino acids. Germline CDR1 SGDLS, CDR2 YYNGEE. J lost 4 bases, V lost 3 bases, and 1 base had no gene match. The CDR3 here is CASSGTGGYEQYF. CDR3 sequence (DNA): TGTGCCAGCAGCGGGACAGGGGGTTACGAGCAGTACTTC.

This clone has just one count. The chain uses TRBV7-9 and TRBJ1-1; the match to TRBD1 covers 7 bases. This CDR3 has 15 residues. Germline V lookup: CDR1 SEHNR, CDR2 FQNEAQ (reference sequence). V lost 1 base, J lost 5 bases, and 7 bases stayed unmatched. DNA for the CDR3: TGTGCCAGCAGCTTAGAACAGGGGAAAGGAACTGAAGCTTTCTTT. Translating gives CASSLEQGKGTEAFF.

The chain recombines TRBV4-1 with TRBJ2-1; 7 bases align to TRBD2. Looked up from germline, CDR1 is MGHRA and CDR2 is YSYEKL. The CDR3 contains 16 residues. Unmatched junction bases numbered 5, after V lost 3 bases and J lost 0 bases. The CDR3 here is CASSQVLADSYNEQFF. DNA of the CDR3: TGCGCCAGCAGCCAGGTCCTAGCGGACTCCTACAATGAGCAGTTCTTC.

The V gene is TRBV27, the J gene TRBJ2-3; 7 nucleotides agree with TRBD2. V shed 6 bases, J shed 0 bases, and the junction held 18 bases outside the gene matches. The CDR3 spans 19 residues. Per the germline V gene, CDR1 is MNHEY and CDR2 is SMNVEV (reference sequence). Written as DNA, the CDR3 is TGTGCCAGCAGATTACGGGGGGTCCGAGCGAATTCTAGCACAGATACGCAGTATTTT. Its protein is CASRLRGVRANSSTDTQYF.

The chain is built from TRBV27 and TRBJ2-6, with D possibly being TRBD1 (5 bases). V was cut by 6 bases and J by 0 bases, with 18 bases left in between. Germline V gives CDR1 MNHEY, CDR2 SMNVEV (reference sequence). This CDR3 spans 18 amino acids. CDR3 DNA: TGTGCCAGCAGCCCAAGGGGCAGGGCCCTCTCTGGGGCCAACGTCCTGACTTTC. It yields the protein CASSPRGRALSGANVLTF.

A few counts support this clone. DNA of the CDR3: TGTGCCAGCGGACCCGGACAGGGGGGTCAGCCCCAGCATTTT. Its translation: CASGPGQGGQPQHF. V and J are TRBV7-9 and TRBJ1-5; 10 bases map to TRBD1. CDR1 and CDR2 from the germline V gene are SEHNR and FQNEAQ (reference sequence). Trimming at V came to 8 bases and at J to 6 bases, leaving 7 bases not matched to a gene. The CDR3 consists of 14 residues. The complete variable domain, with remaining parts taken from reference TRBV7-9 and TRBJ1-5, reads DTGVSQNPRHKITKRGQNVTFRCDPISEHNRLYWYRQTLGQGPEFLTYFQNEAQLEKSRLLSDRFSAERPKGSFSTLEIQRTEQGDSAMYLCASGPGQGGQPQHFGDGTRLSIL.

The chain employs TRBV20-1 and TRBJ2-3; the D gene is possibly TRBD1 (6 bases). CDR3 size: 11 residues. Germline values: CDR1 DFQATT, CDR2 SNEGSKA (reference sequence). V was trimmed by 5 bases and J by 10 bases, leaving 13 bases between them. CDR3 residues: CSASQGIPQYF. The CDR3 bases are TGCAGTGCTTCCCAGGGGATCCCGCAGTATTTT.

The chain joins TRBV7-2 to TRBJ2-5; no firm D call. CDR1 SGHTA and CDR2 FQGNSA come from the germline V gene. The V gene lost 2 bases and the J gene lost 5 bases, with 12 bases spanning the gap. The CDR3 loop spans 14 amino acids. CDR3 nucleotide sequence: TGTGCCAGCAGCTTAAATGACTTAAGGGAGACCCAGTACTTC. This codes for CASSLNDLRETQYF.

J is TRBJ2-5 and V is TRBV5-5, with a weak D call TRBD1 (6 bases). This CDR3 region has 14 residues. V shed 1 base and J shed 2 bases, with 9 bases lying between them. CDR1 is SGHKS, CDR2 YYEKEE, per germline (reference sequence). The CDR3, as DNA: TGTGCCAGCAGCTTGCGAGGGGGACAAGAGACCCAGTACTTC. Protein product: CASSLRGGQETQYF.

The V call is TRBV19, the J call TRBJ2-7; unclear D gene. Germline CDR1 LNHDA, CDR2 SQIVND (reference sequence). The V gene lost 8 bases and the J gene lost 2 bases, with 16 bases spanning the gap. The CDR3 spans 14 residues. CDR3 sequence reads: CASGTTVRTYEQYF. CDR3 coding DNA: TGTGCCAGTGGAACGACTGTTCGTACCTACGAGCAGTACTTC.

This clone was detected once. This chain uses TRBV7-3 with TRBJ2-5, with 9 bases lining up with TRBD2. Losses at the gene ends were 5 bases for V and 2 bases for J; bases not matched to a gene: 9. In germline, CDR1 is SGHTA, CDR2 FQGTGA. The length of the CDR3 is 16 residues. In DNA form, the CDR3 reads TGTGCCAGCAGCCGTGGTGGCGGGGGGGTACAAGAGACCCAGTACTTC. Residues: CASSRGGGGVQETQYF.